This T cell receptor beta chain originates from a study of blood T cell repertoires in COVID-19. Study overall: From T cells, B-cell-depleted T cells, or PBMCs came the material, which was cDNA or gDNA.

The CDR3 consists of 13 residues. Trimming at V came to 8 bases and at J to 5 bases, leaving 8 bases not matched to a gene. Original processing notes: Amplifying reference gene primers gave estimates of nucleated cell counts. Clones were sequenced by immunoSEQ multiplex PCR, and TCRdb holds only the in-frame ones, with some missing. The DNA was the basis for D and trimming; V, J and clone size are from that table. This table has about 480,000 clones, 89% appearing once. This sequence originates from a man aged 18 to 35 with COVID-19, enrolled during active disease. The chain joins TRBV23-1 to TRBJ2-5; 7 nucleotides line up with TRBD1. TRBV23-1 is designated an ORF whose function remains uncertain. The sample was peripheral blood. The CDR3 DNA reads TGCGCCAGCGGGACAGAACAGGCGGAGACCCAGTACTTC. As protein: CASGTEQAETQYF.